This TCR beta chain is drawn from a study of siplizumab effects on memory and regulatory T cells. CDR3 length: 13 residues. CDR1 is MGHRA, CDR2 YSYEKL, per germline. Trimming left V 8 bases short and J 4 bases short, with 12 bases between. Data came from immunoSEQ multiplex PCR; TCRdb stores just in-frame clones and leaves some out. This table holds 55,000 to 65,000 clones, just over 95% found once. J is TRBJ1-5 and V is TRBV4-1; D might be TRBD1 (6 bases). This sequence was found in a human donor in good health. Specimen: naive CD8+ T cells sorted from blood. CDR3 residues: CASSQGWNQPQHF. CDR3 sequence (DNA): TGCGCCAGCTCACAGGGTTGGAATCAGCCCCAGCATTTT.